This T cell receptor (beta chain) appears in the sequencing data of a study of T cells after yellow fever vaccination (dated by TCRdb to about 2019). Study-level background: The SMART-Seq v4 Ultra Low Input RNA kit was used to prepare libraries from fractions with low cell numbers. Two healthy male donors, one aged 18 to 30 and one aged 30 to 40 years, were included in the cohort. To track T-cell clones before and after primary and booster YFV17D yellow fever vaccination, bulk TCR alpha and beta repertoires were sequenced longitudinally. Blood samples were taken at several timepoints before and after primary and secondary immunization, and bulk PBMC replicates and cell subsets were isolated. Findings and caveats that apply to the study as a whole: FACS-sorted repertoires could contain abundant contaminating clonotypes from the bulk population, so computational filtering was required. The study included only two donors, which limits how far the findings can be generalized. The secondary T-cell response was weaker than the primary response but faster, peaking on day 5 instead of day 15. After the booster, most clones that had expanded after primary vaccination were detected again (roughly 96% of CD4 and roughly nine tenths of CD8), suggesting broad maintenance of memory. A small share of clonotypes was detected in both CD4 and CD8 compartments, with the overlap likely arising from convergent recombination.

The junction shows trimming of 4 bases on V and 4 bases on J, plus 12 bases between the germline ends. The CDR3 numbers 15 residues from cysteine through phenylalanine. Only CDR3 DNA remains: 45 bases, in frame from the first base. CDR1 SGHRS and CDR2 YFSETQ were looked up in the germline V gene. The treatment or condition label on this specimen signifies: live attenuated yellow fever vaccine strain. At every blood-draw timepoint, two biological replicates of bulk PBMCs were collected. A standard Ficoll-Paque protocol was used to isolate PBMCs from peripheral blood. TriZol was used to extract RNA from bulk PBMCs, CD4 and CD8 fractions, and dextramer-positive and dextramer-negative fractions. Sequencing used an Illumina NovaSeq 6000. TCR cDNA was synthesized by 5'RACE template switching, which introduced a universal primer site and unique molecular identifiers. cDNA synthesis was primed from both the TCR alpha and TCR beta constant segments. Libraries were amplified in two PCR steps, with sample barcodes and sequencing adapters added in the second step. Sequencing of libraries was performed on Illumina HiSeq 2500 (2x100 bp) or NovaSeq (2x150 bp). Turning to the authors' computational methods: MIGEC was used to demultiplex reads and collapse the reads into UMI consensus sequences, and MiXCR was used for V(D)J alignment. Vaccine-responding clonotypes were defined with edgeR using replicate PBMC samples, requiring FDR below 0.01 and a log2 fold change above 5 up to day 15. Each bulk clonotype was labeled CD4 or CD8 based on which sequenced repertoire, CD4 or CD8, contained the clonotype at higher abundance. The public reads were reprocessed in TCRdb via fastp at Q25 and MiXCR, keeping in-frame beta chains. Every entry covers one CDR3 protein and lists the most common genes and DNA from its rows. These V and J calls derive from TCRdb rather than the authors' analysis. This sample lists 250,000 to 400,000 distinct CDR3 sequences; approximately 4% were detected once. The ten largest clonotypes hold under 30% of the sample.

This clonotype came up many times. The clone's antigen remains unknown. Per-nucleotide qualities are absent, and no much larger clonotype sits a single base away. The sequence came from a man aged 18 to 35 who received the YFV17D yellow fever vaccine. The sequencing here drew on PBMCs, taken 5 days after the yellow fever booster vaccination. The chain is made from TRBV5-1 and TRBJ2-6; no D segment can be confidently identified. The CDR3 protein is CASSPTVAGANVLTF. Read as DNA, the sequence is TGCGCCAGCAGCCCCACGGTCGCCGGGGCCAACGTCCTGACTTTC.